This TCR beta chain was identified in a study of blood T cells in healthy people across ages (dated by TCRdb to the mid-2010s). For the study in its entirety: In model experiments, template switching captured about one uniquely barcoded TCR beta cDNA molecule for every two T cells. Using deep sequencing normalized with unique cDNA molecular identifiers, the study measured how TCR beta repertoire diversity changes with age. The donors were split into four age groups: young (average about 16 years), middle-aged (around 40), aged (more than 55) and long-lived (more than 80). To avoid experimental bias, donors of different ages were distributed randomly across sequencing lanes. The study analyzed two additional independent replicas of 1 million unique cDNA reads from the same blood draw for two donors, one aged 18 to 29 and one aged 80 or older. Results and caveats for the whole study, not just this receptor: Bulk unsorted PBMC profiling prevented conclusive comparison of naive and antigen-experienced compartments. Observed TCR beta diversity correlated strongly with the percentage of naive T cells measured by flow cytometry. The long-lived group showed more naive CD4+ T cells, fewer expanded clones and increased TCR diversity than the aged group, suggesting age selection. Because the CMV infection status of the donors was unknown, age-related changes in expanded clonotypes may potentially have been confounded. As age increased, observed TCR beta diversity per million T cells dropped in a roughly linear way, and a significant reduction was already evident by age 40. Estimates of total diversity based on one million sequenced T cells were regarded as lower bounds and as underestimates.

Libraries were constructed by 5' RACE. A second PCR of roughly 6 to 12 cycles was run with a J-beta primer mix and a sample-barcoded 5' primer. A unique molecular identifier was introduced onto each TCR beta cDNA molecule by a template-switch 5' adaptor carrying 12 random nucleotides. At least 2.5 million CDR3-containing paired-end reads were obtained from each sample. All of the RNA was converted into first-strand cDNA using the Mint cDNA synthesis kit, with a TRBC-specific oligonucleotide serving as the primer. All cDNA was treated with uracil-DNA glycosylase and then went through a first 18-cycle PCR with the universal primers M1SS and BC2_uni_R. From the authors' description of their analysis: Each sample was normalized by randomly selecting 1 million high-quality reads, each carrying a distinct molecular identifier. Instead of being binned into consensus sequences, reads with shared molecular identifiers were discarded. MiTCR, with a Q25 quality threshold and the strictest error-elimination algorithm, was used for CDR3 identification, clonotype clustering and error correction. A nonparametric unseen species model with Euler transformation was used to estimate lower-bound total TCR beta diversity. TCRdb reworked the public reads: Q25 trimming with fastp, MiXCR clone assembly, productive beta chains retained. Rows with one shared CDR3 protein collapse into an entry with the most common genes and DNA. The V and J calls follow TCRdb's processing rather than the paper's. Within this sample are 1.8 million or so distinct CDR3 sequences, with 39% of them counted one time only. Approximately 22% of the sample lies in the top ten.

The CDR3 contains 15 residues, cysteine and phenylalanine counted. Solely the CDR3 DNA is kept, with 45 bases framed from the first base. V drops 0 bases and J drops 3 bases, leaving 12 bases in between. CDR1 and CDR2 are drawn from the germline V gene: SGDLS, YYNGEE. With respect to this clonotype: Its recognized antigen is unknown. No clone much larger than this one lies a single base away; base qualities are absent.

Donors were roughly 40 systemically healthy Caucasian individuals from Russia aged roughly 6 to 95 years. About 9.1 milliliters of peripheral blood were collected from each donor into EDTA-treated Vacutainer tubes. Ficoll-Paque density-gradient centrifugation was used to isolate PBMCs, with at least 6.5 million per sample. Trizol reagent was used to extract total RNA from the PBMCs, yielding at least 5 micrograms per sample. Naive CD45RAhigh/CD27high T cell percentages were measured by flow cytometry on a PBMC aliquot from every donor. The TCR originated in a human donor in good health. The sequenced sample consisted of blood. The sequence links TRBV9 to TRBJ1-1, and the D gene may be TRBD1, 6 bases matching. For the CDR3, the sequence is CASSVVGYRDTEAFF. The nucleotides read TGTGCCAGCAGCGTAGTTGGGTACAGGGACACTGAAGCTTTCTTT.